The 8 T cell receptor beta chains in this list originate from one sample, sequenced in a study of T cell responses to AZD1222 COVID-19 vaccine. Profiled with immunoSEQ multiplex PCR; TCRdb holds only in-frame clones, not every one. The table records around 130,000 clones, around nine tenths of them present only once. Material: peripheral blood, obtained on day 0 of AZD1222 vaccination. The receptor source for this set is an adult in good health.

As DNA, the CDR3 is TGTGCCAGCAGCGTAGCCCCTACCTCGTGGGGCTACAATGAGCAGTTCTTC. Translated, it gives CASSVAPTSWGYNEQFF. The rearrangement links TRBV9 to TRBJ2-1; D ambiguous. V lost 0 bases and J 3 bases, leaving 16 bases between the germline ends. Germline V gene lookup returns CDR1 SGDLS and CDR2 YYNGEE. The CDR3 is 17 amino acids.

The rearrangement joins TRBV4-2 to TRBJ2-3; D uncertain. V lost 0 bases to trimming and J lost 2 bases, with 9 bases between them. There are 15 residues in the CDR3. The germline CDR1 and CDR2 sequences are LGHNA and YNFKEQ. The CDR3 coding sequence is TGTGCCAGCAGCCAAGATCTGGTAGCCACAGATACGCAGTATTTT. It yields the protein CASSQDLVATDTQYF.

The genes are TRBV12-3 or TRBV12-4 and TRBJ2-1; no clear D. This CDR3 is 13 amino acids long. Trimming took off 5 bases at V and 0 bases at J, with 5 bases between the two ends. The CDR3 bases are TGTGCCAGCAGTCTTAGCTCCTACAATGAGCAGTTCTTC. It specifies CASSLSSYNEQFF.

The rearrangement uses TRBV6-2 or TRBV6-3 and TRBJ1-2; 8 bases are a match to TRBD1. Germline CDR1 MNHEY, CDR2 SVGEGT. This CDR3 contains 16 residues. Trimming cost V 0 bases and J 3 bases; bases outside gene matches: 6. CDR3 sequence (DNA): TGTGCCAGCAGTTACTCCGGCAGGGGGCTCGACTATGGCTACACCTTC. Translation gives CASSYSGRGLDYGYTF.

The CDR3 bases are TGTGCCAGCTCGACAGAGACCACTGAAGCTTTCTTT. It codes for CASSTETTEAFF. The gene calls are TRBV19 and TRBJ1-1; tentatively, D is TRBD1 (5 bases). This CDR3 is built from 12 residues. V dropped 9 bases and J dropped 4 bases, with 12 bases sitting between them. Per the germline V gene, CDR1 is LNHDA and CDR2 is SQIVND (reference sequence).

The V gene is TRBV21-1, the J gene TRBJ1-1; whether TRBD1, the table's D call, matches the DNA was not checked. TRBV21-1 corresponds to a pseudogene. This CDR3 spans 14 amino acids. The CDR3 sequence: CASSFTGKNTEAFF. In DNA, the CDR3 is TGTGCCAGCAGCTTCACAGGGAAGAACACTGAAGCTTTCTTT.

The chain uses TRBV7-9 and TRBJ2-6; either TRBD1 or TRBD2 may fit D (6 bases each). From germline, CDR1 is SEHNR and CDR2 FQNEAQ (reference sequence). The CDR3 has 18 residues. V lost 7 bases, J lost 0 bases, and 19 bases lay in between. The chain's CDR3 is CASNHQGTAPSGANVLTF. The CDR3 DNA reads TGTGCCAGCAACCACCAGGGGACTGCCCCCTCTGGGGCCAACGTCCTGACTTTC.

The chain recombines TRBV30 with TRBJ1-6; D not resolved. Trimming stripped 4 bases from V and 2 bases from J, with 12 bases between. The CDR3 contains 15 residues. The germline CDR1 and CDR2 sequences are GTSNPN and SVGIG (reference sequence). CDR3 loop: CAWTTGSTYNSPLHF. In DNA, the CDR3 is TGTGCCTGGACCACCGGGAGTACCTATAATTCACCCCTCCACTTT.